This T cell receptor beta chain originates from a study of T cells after posttransplantation cyclophosphamide. Notes on the study in general: Donor-recipient repertoire similarity was low at 1-2 months, rising over year one.

The related graft donor's blood sample was taken on the day of bone marrow donation. This clone came up many times. No antigen is known for it. Its ends do not fully match the called genes, so a read error is possible. The CDR3 length is 12 residues. The V gene's germline CDR1 is MDHEN and CDR2 SYDVKM. TCRdb keeps only in-frame clones here, not all; method: immunoSEQ multiplex PCR. The data show approximately 25,000 clones, with none appearing a single time. This receptor was obtained from a woman aged 45-65 years in good health, CMV-negative, and a related stem cell transplant donor. V gene TRBV28 combines with J gene TRBJ1-1, with D unclear. Sequencing input: PBMCs. The CDR3 DNA is TGTGCCAGCAGCTTATCCGGGTCTGAAGCTTTCTTT. It specifies CASSLSGSEAFF. The full variable domain, in which reference TRBV28 and TRBJ1-1 provide the parts outside the CDR3, is DVKVTQSSRYLVKRTGEKVFLECVQDMDHENMFWYRQDPGLGLRLIYFSYDVKMKEKGDIPEGYSVSREKKERFSLILESASTNQTSMYLCASSLSGSEAFFGQGTRLTVV.